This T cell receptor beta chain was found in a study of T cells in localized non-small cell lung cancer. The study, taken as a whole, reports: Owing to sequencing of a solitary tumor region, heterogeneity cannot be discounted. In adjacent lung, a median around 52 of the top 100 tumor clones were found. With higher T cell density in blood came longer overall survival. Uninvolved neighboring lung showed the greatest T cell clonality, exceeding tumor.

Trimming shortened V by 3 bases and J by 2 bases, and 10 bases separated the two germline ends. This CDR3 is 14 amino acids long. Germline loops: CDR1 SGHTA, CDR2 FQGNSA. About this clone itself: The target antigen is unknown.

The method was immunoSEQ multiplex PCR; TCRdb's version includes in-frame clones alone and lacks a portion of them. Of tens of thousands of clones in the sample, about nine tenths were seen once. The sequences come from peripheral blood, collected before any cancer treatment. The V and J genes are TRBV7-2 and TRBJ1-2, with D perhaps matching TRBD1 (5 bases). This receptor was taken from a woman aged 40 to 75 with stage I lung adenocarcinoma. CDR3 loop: CASSLTGRNYGYTF. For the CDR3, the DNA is TGTGCCAGCAGCTTGACGGGACGGAACTATGGCTACACCTTC. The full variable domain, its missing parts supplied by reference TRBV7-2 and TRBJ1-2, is GAGVSQSPSNKVTEKGKDVELRCDPISGHTALYWYRQSLGQGLEFLIYFQGNSAPDKSGLPSDRFSAERTGGSVSTLTIQRTQQEDSAVYLCASSLTGRNYGYTFGSGTRLTVV.